This TCR beta chain derives from a study of T cells in localized non-small cell lung cancer. The CDR3 runs 18 residues. Germline CDR1 is SGHRS and CDR2 is YFSETQ. The germline V and J ends were trimmed by 2 bases and 2 bases, with 22 bases remaining between them. Only in-frame clones appear in the TCRdb table, and some are missing; sequencing was by immunoSEQ multiplex PCR. The data contain approximately 81,000 clones, approximately 90% of them singletons. This receptor was identified in a woman aged 35-75 years with stage I squamous cell lung carcinoma. The chain links TRBV5-1 to TRBJ1-2; possibly TRBD1 for D (6 bases). This sample comprised peripheral blood, obtained before any cancer treatment. The CDR3 DNA reads TGCGCCAGCAGCTTCTCGGGGGCCAGGGTGACCCTAAACTATGGCTACACCTTC. Encoded protein: CASSFSGARVTLNYGYTF.